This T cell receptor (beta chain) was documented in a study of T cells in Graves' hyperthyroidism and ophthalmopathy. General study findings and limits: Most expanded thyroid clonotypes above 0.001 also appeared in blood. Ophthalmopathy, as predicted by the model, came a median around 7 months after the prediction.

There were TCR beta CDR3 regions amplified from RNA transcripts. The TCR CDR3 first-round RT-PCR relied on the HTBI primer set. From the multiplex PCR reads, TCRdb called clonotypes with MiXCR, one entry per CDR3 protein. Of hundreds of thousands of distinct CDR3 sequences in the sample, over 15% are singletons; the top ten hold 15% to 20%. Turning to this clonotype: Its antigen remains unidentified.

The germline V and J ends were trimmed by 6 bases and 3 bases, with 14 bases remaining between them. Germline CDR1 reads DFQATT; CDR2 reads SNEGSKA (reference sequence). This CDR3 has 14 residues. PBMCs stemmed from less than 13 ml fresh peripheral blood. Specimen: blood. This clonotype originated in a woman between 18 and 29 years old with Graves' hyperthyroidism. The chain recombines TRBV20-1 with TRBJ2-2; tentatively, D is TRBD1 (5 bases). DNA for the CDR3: TGCAGTGCCACGTCGGGCAGGGACACCGGGGAGCTGTTTTTT. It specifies CSATSGRDTGELFF.